The 20 T cell receptor beta chains below come from one sample, sequenced in a study of cytomegalovirus exposure and HLA in healthy donors. Profiling relied on immunoSEQ multiplex PCR, and the TCRdb table lists in-frame clones only, not all of them. This sample yields 150,000 to 200,000 clones, of which roughly 91% are seen a single time; around 3.8% belongs to the top ten. Sequenced: PBMCs. Receptors originate from a young man in good health and CMV-seropositive.

The rearrangement uses TRBV5-1 and TRBJ2-7, with 7 bases that match TRBD2. Germline V lookup: CDR1 SGHRS, CDR2 YFSETQ. The V segment lost 0 bases and the J segment 3 bases; nucleotides outside the gene matches: 12. This CDR3 region has 17 residues. CDR3 in amino acids: CASSLDFGPGGGYEQYF. Written as DNA, the CDR3 is TGCGCCAGCAGCTTGGATTTCGGCCCGGGAGGTGGCTACGAGCAGTACTTC. The whole variable domain, remainder taken from reference TRBV5-1 and TRBJ2-7, is KAGVTQTPRYLIKTRGQQVTLSCSPISGHRSVSWYQQTPGQGLQFLFEYFSETQRNKGNFPGRFSGRQFSNSRSEMNVSTLELGDSALYLCASSLDFGPGGGYEQYFGPGTRLTVT.

Only a few counts were recorded for this clone. The V and J genes are TRBV15 and TRBJ2-7; TRBD2 matches 11 bases. Germline CDR1 and CDR2: LNHNV and YYDKDF (reference sequence). V lost 0 bases, J lost 6 bases, and 4 bases stayed unmatched. The CDR3 is 15 amino acids. The CDR3 here is CATSRDPLAGGEQYF. The CDR3 bases are TGTGCCACCAGCAGAGACCCCCTAGCGGGAGGCGAGCAGTACTTC.

The genes are TRBV15 and TRBJ1-1; maybe TRBD1 (5 bases). V was cut by 3 bases and J by 5 bases, with 16 bases left in between. The germline V gene has CDR1 LNHNV and CDR2 YYDKDF (reference sequence). The length of the CDR3 is 15 residues. CDR3 sequence reads: CATSREGTGITEAFF. CDR3 DNA: TGTGCCACCAGCAGGGAGGGCACAGGCATTACTGAAGCTTTCTTT.

J is TRBJ1-1 and V is TRBV6-1; TRBD1 matches 9 bases. This CDR3 comprises 14 residues. V shed 6 bases, J shed 7 bases, and the junction held 9 bases outside the gene matches. Germline CDR1 is MNHNS and CDR2 is SASEGT. CDR3 bases: TGTGCCAGCAGCCAGGGACAGGGTAGTAGTGAAGCTTTCTTT. Translated, it gives CASSQGQGSSEAFF.

V usage is TRBV19 and J usage is TRBJ2-1; 10 positions match TRBD2. The CDR3 loop spans 15 amino acids. Per germline, CDR1 LNHDA and CDR2 SQIVND (reference sequence). Unmatched junction bases numbered 8, after V lost 6 bases and J lost 6 bases. CDR3 nucleotide sequence: TGTGCCAGTAGATTACTAGCGGGAAACTTCAATGAGCAGTTCTTC. Translated, it gives CASRLLAGNFNEQFF.

The V and J genes are TRBV5-1 and TRBJ2-7; the D is unclear. The germline V gene has CDR1 SGHRS and CDR2 YFSETQ. This CDR3 region has 13 residues. V shed 1 base and J shed 0 bases, with 5 bases lying between them. The CDR3, as DNA: TGCGCCAGCAGCTTGACTATCTCCTACGAGCAGTACTTC. This translates into CASSLTISYEQYF.

The chain couples TRBV9 to TRBJ2-1; 8 bases match TRBD2. V lost 4 bases, J lost 6 bases, and 9 bases stayed unmatched. This CDR3 has 15 amino acids. Germline V gene sequence: CDR1 SGDLS, CDR2 YYNGEE. CDR3 coding DNA: TGTGCCAGCAGCACCTGGACTAGCCCCCTCAATGAGCAGTTCTTC. Its translation is CASSTWTSPLNEQFF.

The chain has TRBV5-1 and TRBJ2-3, with D uncertain. V lost 7 bases to trimming and J lost 0 bases, with 18 bases between them. The CDR3 spans 16 residues. Germline lookup yields CDR1 SGHRS and CDR2 YFSETQ. The CDR3 here is CASGGRTRGSTDTQYF. The CDR3 DNA follows: TGCGCCAGCGGTGGCAGAACCCGTGGTAGCACAGATACGCAGTATTTT. Based on the CDR3 plus reference TRBV5-1 and TRBJ2-3, the full variable domain is KAGVTQTPRYLIKTRGQQVTLSCSPISGHRSVSWYQQTPGQGLQFLFEYFSETQRNKGNFPGRFSGRQFSNSRSEMNVSTLELGDSALYLCASGGRTRGSTDTQYFGPGTRLTVL.

The chain links TRBV2 to TRBJ1-4; TRBD1 is a possible D gene (6 bases). The ends were cut back, 8 bases at V and 7 bases at J, with 17 bases in the middle. Looked up from germline, CDR1 is SNHLY and CDR2 is FYNNEI. This CDR3 is 14 amino acids long. CDR3 bases: TGTGCCAGCCGGGCAGGGGTTCGGAGTGAAAAACTGTTTTTT. Translation gives CASRAGVRSEKLFF.

V gene TRBV5-6 combines with J gene TRBJ2-7, with 8 bases matching TRBD2. This CDR3 comprises 15 residues. J gave up 6 bases and V 1 base, and 9 bases lay outside the gene matches. Per the germline V gene, CDR1 is SGHDT and CDR2 is YYEEEE. Written as DNA, the CDR3 is TGTGCCAGCAGCTTGCTAGTAGCGGGAACTATCGAGCAGTACTTC. Its protein product is CASSLLVAGTIEQYF.

The V call is TRBV19, the J call TRBJ2-7; 8 bases map to TRBD2. Germline CDR1 and CDR2: LNHDA and SQIVND (reference sequence). V shed 4 bases, J shed 5 bases, and the junction held 10 bases outside the gene matches. CDR3 length: 15 amino acids. The CDR3: CASSSKAGVLDEQYF. CDR3 nucleotides: TGTGCCAGTAGTAGCAAAGCGGGGGTTTTGGACGAGCAGTACTTC.

This chain links TRBV9 with TRBJ2-7; 7 bases are a match to TRBD2. V shed 2 bases, J shed 6 bases, and the junction held 5 bases outside the gene matches. The CDR3 extends over 13 amino acids. Germline CDR1 is SGDLS and CDR2 is YYNGEE. The CDR3 sequence is CASSVRGEGEQYF. The CDR3, as DNA: TGTGCCAGCAGCGTCCGGGGGGAGGGCGAGCAGTACTTC.

This chain links TRBV9 with TRBJ1-2; D gene uncertain. With 0 bases removed from V and 6 bases from J, the gap between germline ends came to 12 bases. The CDR3 is made up of 14 amino acids. CDR1 and CDR2 from the germline V gene are SGDLS and YYNGEE. The CDR3, as DNA: TGTGCCAGCAGCGTAGGGCAGAGGAGTGATGGCTACACCTTC. Translated: CASSVGQRSDGYTF. The full variable domain, rest sourced from reference TRBV9 and TRBJ1-2, is DSGVTQTPKHLITATGQRVTLRCSPRSGDLSVYWYQQSLDQGLQFLIQYYNGEERAKGNILERFSAQQFPDLHSELNLSSLELGDSALYFCASSVGQRSDGYTFGSGTRLTVV.

This sequence joins TRBV29-1 and TRBJ1-5, with D tentatively TRBD1 (5 bases). The V end was cut by 6 bases, the J end by 9 bases, with 18 bases between. The CDR3 totals 13 residues. Per germline, CDR1 SQVTM and CDR2 ANQGSEA. CDR3 DNA sequence: TGCAGCGTGATTATACCGGCCGGGGGGCCCCAGCATTTT. Its protein product is CSVIIPAGGPQHF.

In the case of this clone: This same CDR3 is encoded by further DNA sequences in the sample. The CDR3 sequence: CASSYRDRDEQYF. CDR3 bases: TGTGCCAGCAGTTACCGGGACAGGGACGAGCAGTACTTC. The rearrangement joins TRBV6-6 to TRBJ2-7, with 9 nucleotides matching TRBD1. Germline assignment: CDR1 MNHNY and CDR2 SVGAGI (reference sequence). The CDR3 spans 13 residues. Trimming at V came to 2 bases and at J to 5 bases, leaving 1 base not matched to a gene.

The genes are TRBV6-6 and TRBJ2-1, with TRBD1 identical over 11 bases. CDR3 length equals 16 residues. J gave up 7 bases and V 0 bases, and 5 bases lay outside the gene matches. Per the germline V gene, CDR1 is MNHNY and CDR2 is SVGAGI (reference sequence). The DNA of the CDR3 is TGTGCCAGCAGTTACTCCGTCGGGACAGGGGGAAATGAGCAGTTCTTC. Residues: CASSYSVGTGGNEQFF.

The chain has TRBV19 and TRBJ2-7, with a possible D match to TRBD1 (6 bases). This CDR3 is 17 amino acids long. Germline-derived CDR1 and CDR2 are LNHDA and SQIVND (reference sequence). V lost 7 bases to trimming and J lost 5 bases, with 27 bases between them. DNA of the CDR3: TGTGCCAGTACCCCCCCGTCGTACAGGGAGAAGTACGACGAGCAGTACTTC. It is translated as CASTPPSYREKYDEQYF.

This clone was seen once. The CDR3 sequence is CASSIIASSYNEQFF. The CDR3 region has the DNA TGTGCCAGTAGTATAATCGCGAGCTCCTACAATGAGCAGTTCTTC. The chain employs TRBV19 and TRBJ2-1; no reliable D call. The germline V and J ends were trimmed by 2 bases and 0 bases, with 8 bases remaining between them. CDR3 length equals 15 residues. The germline V gene encodes CDR1 LNHDA and CDR2 SQIVND (reference sequence).

The chain couples TRBV27 to TRBJ2-1, with TRBD2 as a possible D gene (5 bases). Trimming shortened V by 8 bases and J by 10 bases, and 21 bases separated the two germline ends. CDR1 and CDR2 (germline): MNHEY, SMNVEV (reference sequence). CDR3 length: 14 residues. As DNA, the CDR3 is TGTGCCAGCCAGGAACGACTAAGATTTACGGAGCAGTTCTTC. Protein sequence: CASQERLRFTEQFF.

The CDR3 DNA reads as TGTGCTAGTGGGCAAGCGGGAGGGCCTGGAAATGAGCAGTTCTTC. Translating it yields CASGQAGGPGNEQFF. The chain uses TRBV12-5 and TRBJ2-1; 10 bases are shared with TRBD2. Trimming at V came to 6 bases and at J to 7 bases, leaving 9 bases not matched to a gene. This CDR3 has 15 residues. Germline V gene data show CDR1 as LGHNT and CDR2 as FRNRAP. Variable domain in full (rest from reference TRBV12-5 and TRBJ2-1): DARVTQTPRHKVTEMGQEVTMRCQPILGHNTVFWYRQTMMQGLELLAYFRNRAPLDDSGMPKDRFSAEMPDATLATLKIQPSEPRDSAVYFCASGQAGGPGNEQFFGPGTRLTVL.